This T cell receptor (beta chain) was identified in a study of blood T cell repertoires in COVID-19. Study summary: The United States, Italy and Spain provided the acute and convalescent COVID-19 samples. T cells, B-cell-depleted T cells, or PBMCs provided the cDNA or gDNA that served as material.

Authors' processing steps: The authors estimated nucleated cell counts from reference gene primer amplification. The repertoire was sequenced with immunoSEQ multiplex PCR; TCRdb's copy has only in-frame clones and lacks some. Clone size and the V and J calls come from that table; the DNA yielded D and trimming. The sample has about 58,000 clones; roughly 85% are singletons. The CDR3 spans 14 residues. Looked up from germline, CDR1 is MNHEY and CDR2 is SMNVEV (reference sequence). Between the trimmed V and J ends, which lost 6 bases and 11 bases, there was a span of 17 bases. The chain recombines TRBV27 with TRBJ2-6, with D perhaps TRBD1 (7 bases). Sequenced: peripheral blood. The source is a human donor in a cohort sampled during active COVID-19. This chain's CDR3 is CASSQGGPRDVLTF. CDR3 nucleotide sequence: TGTGCCAGCAGCCAGGGGGGCCCTCGGGACGTCCTGACTTTC.